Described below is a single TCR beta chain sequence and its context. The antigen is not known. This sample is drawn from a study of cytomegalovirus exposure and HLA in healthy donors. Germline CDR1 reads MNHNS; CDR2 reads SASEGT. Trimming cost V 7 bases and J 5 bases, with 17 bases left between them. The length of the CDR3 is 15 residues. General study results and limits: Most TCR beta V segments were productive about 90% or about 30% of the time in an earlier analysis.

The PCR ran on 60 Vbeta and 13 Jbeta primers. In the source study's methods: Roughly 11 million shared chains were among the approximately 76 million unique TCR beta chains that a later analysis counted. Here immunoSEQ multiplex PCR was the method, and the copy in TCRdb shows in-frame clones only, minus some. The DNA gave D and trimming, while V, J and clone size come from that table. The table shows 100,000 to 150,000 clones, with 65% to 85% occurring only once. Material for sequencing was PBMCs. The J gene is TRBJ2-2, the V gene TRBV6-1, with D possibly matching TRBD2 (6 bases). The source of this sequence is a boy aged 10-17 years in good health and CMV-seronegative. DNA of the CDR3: TGTGCCAGCAATCTAAACCATGGGGGGACCGGGGAGCTGTTTTTT. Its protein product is CASNLNHGGTGELFF.